This T cell receptor beta chain was obtained from a study of beta chain features in type 1 diabetes. Expressed TCRB transcripts were sequenced, since all the RNA that had been isolated was reverse transcribed. The data were produced by immunoSEQ multiplex PCR, yet TCRdb's version contains in-frame clones alone and is incomplete. The profile shows about 150,000 clones, around 8% of them singletons. Study results and caveats: Equally in patients and controls, shorter templates might have been favored by PCR.

Germline V gene data show CDR1 as SGHTA and CDR2 as FQGNSA. V was shortened by 5 bases and J by 3 bases, with 13 bases between the two germline ends. The length of the CDR3 is 14 residues. Central memory, naive, regulatory and stem cell-like memory CD4+ cells were sorted by CD45RO/CCR7/CD25/CD127/CD95/CD27. Note on this clone: The antigen remains unidentified.

The rearrangement joins TRBV7-2 to TRBJ1-2; maybe TRBD1 (5 bases). The sequence was obtained from a man between 18 and 29 years old in good health. Specimen: central memory CD4+ T cells from blood. CDR3 sequence: CASSPTGRDYGYTF. CDR3 sequence (DNA): TGTGCCAGCAGCCCTACAGGACGAGACTATGGCTACACCTTC.